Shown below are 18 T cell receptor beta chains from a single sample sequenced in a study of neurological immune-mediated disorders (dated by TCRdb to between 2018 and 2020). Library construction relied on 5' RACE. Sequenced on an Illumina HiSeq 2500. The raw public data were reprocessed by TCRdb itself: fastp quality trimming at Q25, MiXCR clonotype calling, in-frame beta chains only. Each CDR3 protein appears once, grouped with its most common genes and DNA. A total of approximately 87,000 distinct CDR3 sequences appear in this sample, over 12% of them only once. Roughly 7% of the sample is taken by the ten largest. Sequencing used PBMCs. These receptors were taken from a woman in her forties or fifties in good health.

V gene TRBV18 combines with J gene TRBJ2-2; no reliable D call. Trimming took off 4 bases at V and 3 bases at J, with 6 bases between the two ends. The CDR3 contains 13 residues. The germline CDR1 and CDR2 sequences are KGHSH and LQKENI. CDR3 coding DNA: TGTGCCAGCTCACTTATAGACACCGGGGAGCTGTTTTTT. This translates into CASSLIDTGELFF.

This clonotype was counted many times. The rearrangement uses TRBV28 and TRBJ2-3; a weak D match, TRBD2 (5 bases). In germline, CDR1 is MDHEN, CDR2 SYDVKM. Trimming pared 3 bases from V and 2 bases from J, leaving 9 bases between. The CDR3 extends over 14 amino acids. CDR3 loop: CASSFTSNTDTQYF. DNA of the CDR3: TGTGCCAGCAGTTTCACTAGTAACACAGATACGCAGTATTTT. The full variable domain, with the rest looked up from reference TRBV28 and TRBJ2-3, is DVKVTQSSRYLVKRTGEKVFLECVQDMDHENMFWYRQDPGLGLRLIYFSYDVKMKEKGDIPEGYSVSREKKERFSLILESASTNQTSMYLCASSFTSNTDTQYFGPGTRLTVL.

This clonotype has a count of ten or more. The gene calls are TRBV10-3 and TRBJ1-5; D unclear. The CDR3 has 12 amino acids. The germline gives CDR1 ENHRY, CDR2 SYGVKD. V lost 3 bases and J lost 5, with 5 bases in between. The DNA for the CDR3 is TGTGCCATCAGTGACCGGGATCAGCCCCAGCATTTT. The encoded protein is CAISDRDQPQHF.

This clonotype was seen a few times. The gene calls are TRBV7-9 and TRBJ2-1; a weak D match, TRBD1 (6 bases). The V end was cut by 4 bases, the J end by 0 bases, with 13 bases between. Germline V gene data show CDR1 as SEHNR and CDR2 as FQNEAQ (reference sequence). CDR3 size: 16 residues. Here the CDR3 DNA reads TGTGCCAGCAGCTCCACAGGGACGGACTCCTACAATGAGCAGTTCTTC. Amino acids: CASSSTGTDSYNEQFF.

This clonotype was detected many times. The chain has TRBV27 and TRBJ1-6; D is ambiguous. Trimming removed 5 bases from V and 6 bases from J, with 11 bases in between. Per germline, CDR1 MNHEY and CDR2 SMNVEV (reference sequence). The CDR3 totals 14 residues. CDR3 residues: CASSPGFGNSPLHF. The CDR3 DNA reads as TGTGCCAGCAGTCCGGGGTTCGGTAATTCACCCCTCCACTTT.

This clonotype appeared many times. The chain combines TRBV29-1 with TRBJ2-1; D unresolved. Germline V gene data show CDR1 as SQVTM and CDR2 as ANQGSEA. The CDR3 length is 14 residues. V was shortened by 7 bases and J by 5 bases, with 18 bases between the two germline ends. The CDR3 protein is CSAWRSDVNNEQFF. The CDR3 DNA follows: TGCAGCGCCTGGCGGTCGGACGTCAACAATGAGCAGTTCTTC.

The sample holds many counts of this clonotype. As DNA, the CDR3 is TGTGCCAGCACCCCTGGACTAGCGGGAGACAATGAGCAGTTCTTC. Translating gives CASTPGLAGDNEQFF. The chain joins TRBV2 to TRBJ2-1; 13 bases map to TRBD2. CDR3 length equals 15 residues. The V gene end was trimmed by 7 bases and the J gene end by 5 bases; junction bases not matched to a gene: 5. Per germline, CDR1 SNHLY and CDR2 FYNNEI.

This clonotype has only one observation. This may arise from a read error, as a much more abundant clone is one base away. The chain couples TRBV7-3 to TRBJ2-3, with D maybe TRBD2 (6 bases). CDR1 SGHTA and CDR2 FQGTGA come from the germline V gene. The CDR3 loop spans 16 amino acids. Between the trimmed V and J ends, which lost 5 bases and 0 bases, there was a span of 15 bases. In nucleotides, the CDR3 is TGTGCCAGCAGCCGGACCCGGGACTCGAGCACAGATACGCAGTATTTT. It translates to CASSRTRDSSTDTQYF. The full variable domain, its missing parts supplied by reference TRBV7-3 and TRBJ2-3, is GAGVSQTPSNKVTEKGKYVELRCDPISGHTALYWYRQSLGQGPEFLIYFQGTGAADDSGLPNDRFFAVRPEGSVSTLKIQRTERGDSAVYLCASSRTRDSSTDTQYFGPGTRLTVL.

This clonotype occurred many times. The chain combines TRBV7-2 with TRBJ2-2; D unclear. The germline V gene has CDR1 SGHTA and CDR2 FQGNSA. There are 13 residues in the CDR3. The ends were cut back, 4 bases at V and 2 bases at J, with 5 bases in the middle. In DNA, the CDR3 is TGTGCCAGCAGCTCTCCTAACACCGGGGAGCTGTTTTTT. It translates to CASSSPNTGELFF.

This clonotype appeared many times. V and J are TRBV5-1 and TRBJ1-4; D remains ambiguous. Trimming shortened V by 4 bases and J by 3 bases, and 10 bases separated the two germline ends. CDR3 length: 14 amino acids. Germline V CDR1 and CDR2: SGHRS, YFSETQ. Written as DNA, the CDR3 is TGCGCCAGCAGCCCCTTCGCACCTAATGAAAAACTGTTTTTT. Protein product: CASSPFAPNEKLFF.

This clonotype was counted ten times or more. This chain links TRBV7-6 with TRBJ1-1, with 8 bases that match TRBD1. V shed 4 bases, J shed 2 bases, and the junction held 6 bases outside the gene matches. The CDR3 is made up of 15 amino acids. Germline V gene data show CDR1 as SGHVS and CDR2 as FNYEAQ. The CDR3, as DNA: TGTGCCAGCAGCTCGAGGACAGGGCCAAACACTGAAGCTTTCTTT. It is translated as CASSSRTGPNTEAFF.

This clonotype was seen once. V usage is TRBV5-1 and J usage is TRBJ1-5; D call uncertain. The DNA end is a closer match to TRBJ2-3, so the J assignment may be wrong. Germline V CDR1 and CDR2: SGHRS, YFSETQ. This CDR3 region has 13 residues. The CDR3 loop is CASSLDLGQPQYF. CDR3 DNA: TGCGCCAGCAGCCTGGATCTCGGGCAGCCCCAGTATTTT.

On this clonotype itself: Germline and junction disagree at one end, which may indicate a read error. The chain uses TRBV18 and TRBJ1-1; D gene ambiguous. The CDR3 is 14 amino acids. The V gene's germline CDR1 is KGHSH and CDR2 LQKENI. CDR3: CASSETRRNTEAIF. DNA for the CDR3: TGTGCCAGCTCCGAGACACGCCGGAACACTGAAGCTATCTTC.

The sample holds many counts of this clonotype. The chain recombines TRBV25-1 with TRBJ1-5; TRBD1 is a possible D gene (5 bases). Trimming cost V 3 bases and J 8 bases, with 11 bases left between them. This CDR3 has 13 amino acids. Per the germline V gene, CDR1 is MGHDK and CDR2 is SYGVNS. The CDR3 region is CASSELGEKPQHF. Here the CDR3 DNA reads TGTGCCAGCAGTGAGCTAGGGGAGAAGCCCCAGCATTTT.

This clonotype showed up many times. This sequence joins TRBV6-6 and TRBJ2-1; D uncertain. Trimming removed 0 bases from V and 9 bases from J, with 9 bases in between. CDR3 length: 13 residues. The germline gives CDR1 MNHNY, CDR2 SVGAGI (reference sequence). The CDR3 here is CASSYSSDLEQFF. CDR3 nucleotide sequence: TGTGCCAGCAGTTACTCGTCGGATCTTGAGCAGTTCTTC.

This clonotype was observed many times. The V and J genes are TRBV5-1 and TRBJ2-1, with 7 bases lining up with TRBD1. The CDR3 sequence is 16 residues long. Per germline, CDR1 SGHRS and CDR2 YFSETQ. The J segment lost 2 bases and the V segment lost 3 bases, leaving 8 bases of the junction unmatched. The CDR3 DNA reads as TGCGCCAGCAGCTGGAACCCAGGGGGACCCTACAATGAGCAGTTCTTC. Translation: CASSWNPGGPYNEQFF.

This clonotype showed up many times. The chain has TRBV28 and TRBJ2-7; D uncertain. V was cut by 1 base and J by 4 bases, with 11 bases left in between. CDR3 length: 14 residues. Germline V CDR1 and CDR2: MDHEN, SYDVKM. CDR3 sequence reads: CASSLSRQPYEQYF. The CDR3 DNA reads TGTGCCAGCAGTTTATCGAGACAACCATACGAGCAGTACTTC.

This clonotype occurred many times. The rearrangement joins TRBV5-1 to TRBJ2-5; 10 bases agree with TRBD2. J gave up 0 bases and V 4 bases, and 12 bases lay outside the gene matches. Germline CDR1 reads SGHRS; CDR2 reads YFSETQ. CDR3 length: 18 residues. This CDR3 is CASSGGTSAGGYQETQYF. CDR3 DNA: TGCGCCAGCAGCGGAGGGACTAGCGCCGGGGGATACCAAGAGACCCAGTACTTC.